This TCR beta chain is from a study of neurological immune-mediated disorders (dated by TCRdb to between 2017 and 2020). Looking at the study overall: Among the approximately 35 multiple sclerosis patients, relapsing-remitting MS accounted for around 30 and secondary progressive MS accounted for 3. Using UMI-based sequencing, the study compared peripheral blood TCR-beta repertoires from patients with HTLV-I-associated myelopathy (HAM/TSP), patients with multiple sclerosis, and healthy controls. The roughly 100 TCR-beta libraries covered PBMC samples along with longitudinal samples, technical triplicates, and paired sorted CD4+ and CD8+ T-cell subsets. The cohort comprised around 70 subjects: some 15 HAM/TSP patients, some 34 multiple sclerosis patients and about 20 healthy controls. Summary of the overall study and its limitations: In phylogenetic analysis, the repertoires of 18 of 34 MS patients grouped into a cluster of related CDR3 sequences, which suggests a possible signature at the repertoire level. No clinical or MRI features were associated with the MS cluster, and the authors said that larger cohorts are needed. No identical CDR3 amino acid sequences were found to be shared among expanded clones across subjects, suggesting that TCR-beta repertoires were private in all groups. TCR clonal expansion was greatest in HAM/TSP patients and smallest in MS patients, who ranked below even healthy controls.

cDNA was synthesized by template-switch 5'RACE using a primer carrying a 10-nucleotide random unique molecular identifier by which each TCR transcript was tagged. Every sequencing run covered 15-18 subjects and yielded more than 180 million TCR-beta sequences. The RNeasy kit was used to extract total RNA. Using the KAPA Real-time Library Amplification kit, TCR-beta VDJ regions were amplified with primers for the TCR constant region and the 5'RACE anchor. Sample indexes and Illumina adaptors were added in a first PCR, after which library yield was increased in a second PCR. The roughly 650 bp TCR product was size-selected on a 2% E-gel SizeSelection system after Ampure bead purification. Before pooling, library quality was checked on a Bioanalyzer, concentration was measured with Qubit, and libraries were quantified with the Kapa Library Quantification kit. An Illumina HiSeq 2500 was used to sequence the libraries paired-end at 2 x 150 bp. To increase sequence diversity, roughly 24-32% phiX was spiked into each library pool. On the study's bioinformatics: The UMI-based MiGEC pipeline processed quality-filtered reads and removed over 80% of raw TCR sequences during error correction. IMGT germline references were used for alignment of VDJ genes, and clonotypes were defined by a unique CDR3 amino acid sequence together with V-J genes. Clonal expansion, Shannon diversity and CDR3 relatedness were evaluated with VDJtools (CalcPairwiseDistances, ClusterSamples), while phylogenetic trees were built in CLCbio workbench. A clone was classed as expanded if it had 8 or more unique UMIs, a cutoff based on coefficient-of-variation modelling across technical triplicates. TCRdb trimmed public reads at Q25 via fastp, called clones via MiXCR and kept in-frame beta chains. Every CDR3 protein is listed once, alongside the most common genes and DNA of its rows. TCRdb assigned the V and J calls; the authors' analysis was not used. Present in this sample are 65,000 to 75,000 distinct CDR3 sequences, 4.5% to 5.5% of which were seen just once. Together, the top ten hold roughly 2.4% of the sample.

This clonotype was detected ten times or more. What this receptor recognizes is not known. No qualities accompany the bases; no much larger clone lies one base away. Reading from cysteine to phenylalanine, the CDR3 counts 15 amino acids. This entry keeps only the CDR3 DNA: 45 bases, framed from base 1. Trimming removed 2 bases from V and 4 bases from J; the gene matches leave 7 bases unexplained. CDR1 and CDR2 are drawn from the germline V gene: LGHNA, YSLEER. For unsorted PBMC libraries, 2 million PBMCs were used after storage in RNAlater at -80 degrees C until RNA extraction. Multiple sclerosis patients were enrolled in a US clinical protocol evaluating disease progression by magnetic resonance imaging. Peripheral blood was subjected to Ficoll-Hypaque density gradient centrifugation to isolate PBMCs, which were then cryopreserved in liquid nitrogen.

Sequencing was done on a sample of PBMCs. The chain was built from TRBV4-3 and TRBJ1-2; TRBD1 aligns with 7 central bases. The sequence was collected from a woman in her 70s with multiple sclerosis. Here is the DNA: TGCGCCAGCAGCCAATTACAGGGGTTTGGCTATGGCTACACCTTC. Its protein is CASSQLQGFGYGYTF.